The sequence of this T cell receptor beta chain was determined in a study of tumor-infiltrating lymphocytes in primary liver carcinoma. A constant-region primer served to make TCR beta cDNA from about 500 ng total RNA. Amplification in three nested multiplex PCR rounds with slightly modified ARM-PCR gave rise to TCR beta libraries. The opening two PCR rounds, 10 cycles each, paired TRBV1-TRBV30 forward primers with a C-beta reverse primer. TCRdb itself ran the multiplex PCR reads through MiXCR, one entry per CDR3 protein. The data contain around 25,000 distinct CDR3 sequences, 75% to 80% of them singletons. In the case of this clonotype: At one end, the junction sequence differs from germline, possibly due to a read error.

Bulk tissue was left unsorted, and RNA and DNA were co-extracted from 20-30 mg of it. There were only treatment-naive patients, all with chronic HBV infection. Germline loops: CDR1 SGHAT, CDR2 FQDESV (reference sequence). This CDR3 has 16 amino acids. This TCR was sampled from a woman in her 30s with primary liver carcinoma and hepatitis B virus infection. V and J are TRBV11-1 and TRBJ2-2, with a tentative D call TRBD2 (6 bases). Sequenced material: liver tumor tissue from sampling region 5. As for subset: tumor region T5, tumor centre. This chain's CDR3 is CASSLASIRVGGELFF. The DNA of the CDR3 is TGTGCCAGCAGCTTGGCTTCCATTAGGGTGGGCGGGGAACTGTTTTTT.